The rows below give T cell receptor beta chains drawn from one sample of a study of T-cell reconstitution after alpha-beta-depleted transplantation in children. A single record per CDR3 protein comes from TCRdb applying MiXCR to the PCR reads. The data hold around 580,000 distinct CDR3 sequences, with 23% observed a single time. Sequencing was performed on PBMCs, mostly from graft donor cells, taken 360 days after TCRalphabeta/CD19-depleted stem cell transplant. These receptors were obtained from a boy younger than two who had a stem cell transplant for acute myeloid leukemia, so the T cells may come from the graft donor. CDR3s leave out the opening cysteine and the closing phenylalanine or tryptophan.

V gene	J gene	CDR3 length	CDR3 protein
TRBV12-3/TRBV12-4	TRBJ2-5	17	ASSFSTSGTSVFIETQY
TRBV20-1	TRBJ1-1	11	SARSGVNTEAF
TRBV5-1	TRBJ2-7	13	ASSLASQNLYEQY
TRBV12-3/TRBV12-4	TRBJ1-3	11	ASSLRVANTIY
TRBV7-2	TRBJ1-5	13	ASSLTRQFNQPQH
TRBV10-1	TRBJ2-2	18	ASSEFLTRDGKPNTGELF
TRBV4-3	TRBJ2-3	16	ASSQGPWTSSSTDTQY
TRBV27	TRBJ1-1	11	ASSFSSGTEAF
TRBV20-1	TRBJ2-2	16	SASGILSDRVDTGELF
TRBV20-1	TRBJ1-5	14	SATNPAWGSNQPQH